Listed here are 16 T cell receptor beta chains from one sample, sequenced in a study of cytomegalovirus exposure and HLA in healthy donors. The PCR had 60 Vbeta and 13 Jbeta primers. Sequencing was performed with immunoSEQ multiplex PCR; in TCRdb, only in-frame clones are kept and a portion is missing. This listing includes roughly 77,000 clones. Sequenced: PBMCs. The source is a man aged 30 to 39 in good health and CMV-seronegative.

The chain uses TRBV11-3 and TRBJ1-2; 8 nucleotides align to TRBD1. Germline V gene lookup returns CDR1 SGHNT and CDR2 YENEEA. V shed 5 bases, J shed 7 bases, and the junction held 3 bases outside the gene matches. The CDR3 has 12 residues. CDR3 sequence: CASSPGQGGYTF. CDR3 nucleotide sequence: TGTGCCAGCAGCCCAGGACAGGGTGGCTACACCTTC.

V gene TRBV11-2 combines with J gene TRBJ2-1, with D maybe TRBD1 (5 bases). This CDR3 has 16 residues. Germline V lookup: CDR1 SGHAT, CDR2 FQNNGV. V was trimmed by 4 bases and J by 6 bases, leaving 19 bases between them. The CDR3 protein is CASSSFDRTVRNEQFF. The CDR3 DNA follows: TGTGCCAGCAGCTCTTTCGACAGAACGGTGCGCAATGAGCAGTTCTTC.

The CDR3 DNA sequence: TGTGCCAGCAGCTTAGAGCGGGACGTTCAGTACTTC. Its translation is CASSLERDVQYF. The chain combines TRBV11-3 with TRBJ2-7, with D possibly matching TRBD2 (6 bases). CDR1 and CDR2 (germline): SGHNT, YENEEA. Trimming took 0 bases from V and 10 from J, leaving 10 bases between them. The CDR3 loop spans 12 amino acids.

The V call is TRBV6-6, the J call TRBJ1-2; D perhaps matches TRBD1 (6 bases). The CDR3 is 14 amino acids. V dropped 6 bases and J dropped 4 bases, with 15 bases sitting between them. The germline CDR1 and CDR2 sequences are MNHNY and SVGAGI (reference sequence). The DNA of the CDR3 is TGTGCCAGCAGACCACAGGGTCTTGGCTATGGCTACACCTTC. As protein: CASRPQGLGYGYTF.

The chain links TRBV7-2 to TRBJ2-2; 9 positions match TRBD1. The length of the CDR3 is 17 residues. The germline V gene encodes CDR1 SGHTA and CDR2 FQGNSA. The junction had 5 bases not matched to a gene; V was cut back by 1 base and J by 2 bases. DNA of the CDR3: TGTGCCAGCAGCTTAGTAAGGGACAGGGATAACACCGGGGAGCTGTTTTTT. It specifies CASSLVRDRDNTGELFF.

The chain has TRBV2 and TRBJ2-7, with D hard to call. CDR1 and CDR2 from the germline V gene are SNHLY and FYNNEI. The germline V and J ends were trimmed by 11 bases and 1 base, with 12 bases remaining between them. The CDR3 extends over 12 amino acids. CDR3 DNA sequence: TGTGCCTCCACGGAGCAGTCCTACGAGCAGTACTTC. As protein: CASTEQSYEQYF.

The chain links TRBV4-2 to TRBJ2-6, with D possibly being TRBD2 (6 bases). This CDR3 is built from 17 residues. Deletions cut 4 bases from V and 0 bases from J, with 13 bases between. The V gene's germline CDR1 is LGHNA and CDR2 YNFKEQ. The CDR3 sequence: CASSLSGPNSGANVLTF. The CDR3 region has the DNA TGTGCCAGCAGCCTAAGCGGGCCAAACTCTGGGGCCAACGTCCTGACTTTC.

The J gene is TRBJ1-1, the V gene TRBV6-5, with D possibly being TRBD1 (6 bases). Trimming left V 4 bases short and J 7 bases short, with 13 bases between. The CDR3 has 13 residues. CDR1 MNHEY and CDR2 SVGAGI come from the germline V gene. Written as DNA, the CDR3 is TGTGCCAGCAGTTCCCCCCTACAGGGTGAAGCTTTCTTT. Amino acids: CASSSPLQGEAFF.

The chain uses TRBV18 and TRBJ1-1; D may be TRBD1 (6 bases). The V end was cut by 6 bases, the J end by 5 bases, with 16 bases between. Germline V gives CDR1 KGHSH, CDR2 LQKENI. CDR3 length: 14 residues. The CDR3 loop reads CASSTLGGQTEAFF. The CDR3 bases are TGTGCCAGCTCGACCCTCGGGGGGCAAACTGAAGCTTTCTTT.

The chain has TRBV5-4 and TRBJ2-2, with D possibly being TRBD1 (6 bases). Germline V gene sequence: CDR1 SGHNT, CDR2 YYREEE (reference sequence). CDR3 length equals 16 residues. Trimming cost V 0 bases and J 7 bases, with 16 bases left between them. CDR3 protein: CASSLGPGQSFGELFF. CDR3 nucleotides: TGTGCCAGCAGCTTGGGACCCGGACAGAGTTTCGGGGAGCTGTTTTTT.

J is TRBJ1-2 and V is TRBV4-1; 9 bases line up with TRBD1. This CDR3 comprises 15 residues. The germline V gene encodes CDR1 MGHRA and CDR2 YSYEKL. V trimming: 4 bases; J trimming: 2 bases; junction bases outside the gene matches: 5. The CDR3 sequence: CASSRGTGRNYGYTF. The CDR3 DNA follows: TGCGCCAGCAGCCGAGGGACAGGGAGAAACTATGGCTACACCTTC.

The gene calls are TRBV4-2 and TRBJ1-5; D is unresolved. V was clipped by 3 bases and J by 5 bases, with 14 bases between them. Germline V gene data show CDR1 as LGHNA and CDR2 as YNFKEQ. The CDR3 covers 15 residues. The CDR3 reads CASSQAQGRDQPQHF. In DNA form, the CDR3 reads TGTGCCAGCAGCCAGGCACAAGGGAGGGATCAGCCCCAGCATTTT.

The chain joins TRBV7-3 to TRBJ2-1; no clear D. Trimming took off 2 bases at V and 4 bases at J, with 6 bases between the two ends. CDR3 size: 13 residues. The V gene's germline CDR1 is SGHTA and CDR2 FQGTGA. The chain's CDR3 is CASSLDGYNEQFF. DNA for the CDR3: TGTGCCAGCAGCTTAGACGGGTACAATGAGCAGTTCTTC.

The rearrangement links TRBV29-1 to TRBJ1-2, with 9 bases fitting TRBD1. Germline CDR1 reads SQVTM; CDR2 reads ANQGSEA. V lost 1 base, J lost 8 bases, and 2 bases stayed unmatched. This CDR3 region has 12 residues. The chain's CDR3 is CSVEGTGDGYTF. The CDR3 DNA follows: TGCAGCGTTGAAGGGACAGGGGACGGCTACACCTTC.

The chain carries TRBV2 and TRBJ2-5; the D is unclear. The CDR3 consists of 14 residues. V was pared by 3 bases and J by 4 bases, with 12 bases between. Per the germline V gene, CDR1 is SNHLY and CDR2 is FYNNEI. CDR3 coding DNA: TGTGCCAGCAGTGATGTTCAATCGGGAGAGACCCAGTACTTC. It yields the protein CASSDVQSGETQYF.

This chain connects TRBV18 to TRBJ1-2; 7 positions agree with TRBD1. In germline, CDR1 is KGHSH, CDR2 LQKENI. The CDR3 runs 14 residues. The V and J ends lost 4 bases and 4 bases, in that order; junction bases with no gene match: 6. In nucleotides, the CDR3 is TGTGCCAGCTCACTAGGACAGGACCGCTATGGCTACACCTTC. Its protein is CASSLGQDRYGYTF. The full variable domain, with the rest looked up from reference TRBV18 and TRBJ1-2, is NAGVMQNPRHLVRRRGQEARLRCSPMKGHSHVYWYRQLPEEGLKFMVYLQKENIIDESGMPKERFSAEFPKEGPSILRIQQVVRGDSAAYFCASSLGQDRYGYTFGSGTRLTVV.